The subject of this entry is one T cell receptor (beta chain). TCR beta CDR3 amplification used RNA transcripts. Investigators did first-round RT-PCR with HTBI primers, then second-round multiplex PCR. MiXCR, applied by TCRdb to the multiplex PCR reads, yields one record per CDR3 protein. The sample holds over a million distinct CDR3 sequences; about 40% are singletons and the top ten take over 8.5%. The data derive from a study of Graves' ophthalmopathy and Graves' hyperthyroidism. The CDR3 is 12 amino acids. Germline lookup yields CDR1 SNHLY and CDR2 FYNNEI. V lost 6 bases and J 6 bases, leaving 9 bases between the germline ends.

V usage is TRBV2 and J usage is TRBJ1-5; a possible D gene is TRBD1 (5 bases). This clonotype was sampled from an adult man with Graves' hyperthyroidism. The sample consisted of peripheral blood or thyroid tissue (not recorded which). In nucleotides, the CDR3 is TGTGCCAGCAGCAGGGAAAGTCAGCCCCAGCATTTT. As protein: CASSRESQPQHF.